The 17 T cell receptor beta chains in this list originate from one sample, sequenced in a study of OX40 agonist ivuxolimab in advanced cancers. The library was generated by the immunoSEQ multiplex PCR assay. TCRdb took over this immuneACCESS table, retaining in-frame rearrangements with V and J assigned. Such tables are incomplete; in checked studies, under half of the missing clones stem from an unresolved V gene, and the remainder is unexplained. The sample includes tens of thousands of clones, with around 83% observed a single time. The ten top clones hold 15% to 20% of the sample. This specimen was CD4+ or CD8+ T cells sorted from blood, taken in a trial of the OX40 agonist ivuxolimab. The receptors were gathered from an adult with an advanced solid tumor such as melanoma, head and neck, liver or kidney cancer.

The chain links TRBV7-2 to TRBJ1-2; D possibly corresponds to TRBD1 (5 bases). The CDR3 extends over 14 amino acids. Trimming took 6 bases from V and 4 from J, leaving 15 bases between them. Germline V gene lookup returns CDR1 SGHTA and CDR2 FQGNSA. The CDR3 reads CASSPSGDRYGYTF. In nucleotides, the CDR3 is TGTGCCAGCAGTCCTAGTGGGGACCGCTATGGCTACACCTTC.

The rearrangement links TRBV23-1 to TRBJ2-1; the D is unclear. TRBV23-1 is given ORF status, its function remaining uncertain. The V end lost 7 bases, the J end lost 5 bases, and 18 bases lay between the germline ends. The CDR3 sequence is 15 residues long. The CDR3 sequence: CASTRGTQYHNEQFF. The DNA for the CDR3 is TGCGCCAGCACCCGTGGAACTCAATATCACAATGAGCAGTTCTTC.

V gene TRBV21-1 combines with J gene TRBJ1-3; the D segment call TRBD1 is taken from the table without a DNA check. TRBV21-1 is flagged as a pseudogene. This CDR3 spans 16 amino acids. CDR3 sequence: CASSKGQGFSGNTIYF. The CDR3 coding sequence is TGTGCCAGCAGCAAAGGTCAGGGCTTCTCTGGAAACACCATATATTTT.

The chain recombines TRBV11-3 with TRBJ2-1, with TRBD1 matching 11 bases. This CDR3 comprises 13 residues. CDR1 is SGHNT, CDR2 YENEEA, per germline. V shed 8 bases, J shed 8 bases, and the junction held 5 bases outside the gene matches. The CDR3 sequence is CASRGQGADEQFF. The CDR3 region has the DNA TGTGCCAGCCGCGGACAGGGGGCAGATGAGCAGTTCTTC.

The chain recombines TRBV5-1 with TRBJ1-2; 10 bases align to TRBD1. Germline CDR1 reads SGHRS; CDR2 reads YFSETQ. V was pared by 4 bases and J by 5 bases, with 11 bases of the junction left unmatched. The CDR3 sequence is 16 residues long. The CDR3 nucleotides are TGCGCCAGCAGCCCGGGGGACAGGGGAGGATGGTATGGCTACACCTTC. Protein product: CASSPGDRGGWYGYTF.

As for this clone: The same CDR3 arises from other DNA sequences in this sample as well. CDR3: CAIRIAGGSYEQYF. The CDR3, as DNA: TGTGCCATCAGGATAGCGGGAGGCTCCTACGAGCAGTACTTC. The genes are TRBV10-3 and TRBJ2-7, with TRBD2 identical over 10 bases. The CDR3 totals 14 residues. J was trimmed by 0 bases and V by 6 bases; bases with no gene match: 2. Germline V lookup: CDR1 ENHRY, CDR2 SYGVKD.

V and J are TRBV21-1 and TRBJ2-7; the DNA was not used to check the table's D call, TRBD2. TRBV21-1 is annotated as a pseudogene. This CDR3 is 15 amino acids long. The CDR3 loop reads CASSAPYPYGYEQYF. The CDR3 DNA sequence: TGTGCCAGCAGCGCCCCGTACCCCTATGGCTACGAGCAGTACTTC.

The rearrangement links TRBV19 to TRBJ2-7, with 7 positions matching TRBD1. This CDR3 is built from 14 residues. Trimming took 5 bases from V and 5 from J; bases not matched to a gene: 9. CDR1 is LNHDA, CDR2 SQIVND, per germline (reference sequence). CDR3 nucleotide sequence: TGTGCCAGTAGTCGGCAGGGGGTTGGTGACGAGCAGTACTTC. Translated, it gives CASSRQGVGDEQYF.

V usage is TRBV5-1 and J usage is TRBJ2-2; D unresolved. Looked up from germline, CDR1 is SGHRS and CDR2 is YFSETQ. V shed 0 bases and J shed 0 bases, with 3 bases lying between them. This CDR3 has 14 amino acids. The CDR3 sequence is CASSLDANTGELFF. The CDR3 nucleotides read TGCGCCAGCAGCTTGGACGCGAACACCGGGGAGCTGTTTTTT.

V usage is TRBV28 and J usage is TRBJ2-7; TRBD2 matches at 15 bases. The CDR3 extends over 17 amino acids. Germline loops: CDR1 MDHEN, CDR2 SYDVKM. V lost 6 bases, J lost 2 bases, and 8 bases stayed unmatched. The CDR3 protein is CASSPGTSGRRTYEQYF. The CDR3 DNA reads as TGTGCCAGCAGCCCCGGGACTAGCGGGAGGAGAACCTACGAGCAGTACTTC.

V and J are TRBV6-1 and TRBJ2-7, with 10 bases lining up with TRBD2. The CDR3 is 14 amino acids. The junction had 3 bases not matched to a gene; V was cut back by 3 bases and J by 4 bases. Germline V gene data show CDR1 as MNHNS and CDR2 as SASEGT. CDR3 bases: TGTGCCAGCAGTGAGGGAGCGGGAGGGTACGAGCAGTACTTC. Its translation: CASSEGAGGYEQYF.

This clone was counted between two and nine times. The chain recombines TRBV29-1 with TRBJ2-3; D is ambiguous. Trimming stripped 5 bases from V and 1 base from J, with 7 bases between. CDR3 length equals 12 residues. Looked up from germline, CDR1 is SQVTM and CDR2 is ANQGSEA. The CDR3 reads CSVLAGTDTQYF. The CDR3 DNA sequence: TGCAGCGTTTTGGCAGGCACAGATACGCAGTATTTT.

The V and J genes are TRBV27 and TRBJ1-1; perhaps TRBD1 as D (6 bases). From germline, CDR1 is MNHEY and CDR2 SMNVEV (reference sequence). The V end lost 1 base, the J end lost 8 bases, and 11 bases lay between the germline ends. The CDR3 runs to 13 residues. CDR3 nucleotide sequence: TGTGCCAGCAGTTTATTCGTTCAGGGGGAAGCTTTCTTT. As protein: CASSLFVQGEAFF.

The CDR3 region is CASSLSGQYYEQYF. CDR3 in DNA: TGCGCCAGCAGCTTGTCAGGACAGTACTACGAGCAGTACTTC. The chain joins TRBV5-1 to TRBJ2-7, with TRBD1 as a possible D gene (6 bases). Trimming removed 1 base at V and 3 bases at J, with 11 bases between. Germline assignment: CDR1 SGHRS and CDR2 YFSETQ. CDR3 length: 14 amino acids. Full variable domain (remainder filled in from reference TRBV5-1 and TRBJ2-7): KAGVTQTPRYLIKTRGQQVTLSCSPISGHRSVSWYQQTPGQGLQFLFEYFSETQRNKGNFPGRFSGRQFSNSRSEMNVSTLELGDSALYLCASSLSGQYYEQYFGPGTRLTVT.

This sequence joins TRBV5-1 and TRBJ2-1, with 8 bases that match TRBD2. This CDR3 region has 16 residues. The V segment lost 4 bases and the J segment 4 bases; nucleotides outside the gene matches: 10. The germline V gene has CDR1 SGHRS and CDR2 YFSETQ. CDR3 in DNA: TGCGCCAGCAGCAATCAATTAGCGGGATCTTACAATGAGCAGTTCTTC. Amino acid sequence: CASSNQLAGSYNEQFF. The full variable domain, rest sourced from reference TRBV5-1 and TRBJ2-1, is KAGVTQTPRYLIKTRGQQVTLSCSPISGHRSVSWYQQTPGQGLQFLFEYFSETQRNKGNFPGRFSGRQFSNSRSEMNVSTLELGDSALYLCASSNQLAGSYNEQFFGPGTRLTVL.

The chain employs TRBV28 and TRBJ2-2; TRBD2 might be the D (5 bases). The CDR3 spans 13 residues. The germline V gene has CDR1 MDHEN and CDR2 SYDVKM. V lost 6 bases and J lost 4, with 9 bases in between. The CDR3 coding sequence is TGTGCCAGCAGGCGGACTGGCACCGGGGAGCTGTTTTTT. This gives the protein CASRRTGTGELFF.

J is TRBJ2-5 and V is TRBV6-1, with D tentatively TRBD1 (5 bases). TRBJ2-7 explains the end of the DNA better; the J call may be wrong. This CDR3 contains 13 residues. Germline lookup yields CDR1 MNHNS and CDR2 SASEGT. The CDR3 loop reads CASSRDWAYEQYF. The CDR3 DNA is TGTGCCAGTAGCAGGGATTGGGCCTACGAGCAGTACTTC.